What follows describes a single TCR beta chain. In its sample, this clone was seen a few times. This clone's antigen is unknown. Nothing much larger sits one base from this clone, and base qualities are not available. The library was obtained by the immunoSEQ multiplex PCR assay. RNA was extracted from all samples and reverse transcribed into cDNA as template for TCR sequencing. First-strand cDNA was synthesized using SuperScript III with a 2:1 mix of oligo-dT and random hexamers. A synthetic immune receptor repertoire was used to assess amplification bias, and residual bias was removed computationally. The authors processed their data as follows. Raw reads were preprocessed to remove errors, and CDR3 was defined by IMGT conventions from the conserved cysteine to phenylalanine. Clonality was computed as 1 minus the Shannon entropy, with the entropy normalized by log2 of the number of productive unique TCRs. CD4 or CD8 identity of scalp clones was inferred by cross-referencing scalp TCRbeta sequences with sorted blood CD4 and CD8 repertoires. As stored in TCRdb, this immuneACCESS dataset retains in-frame rearrangements with V and J assigned. A fraction of the clones does not appear; measured against another copy, unresolved V genes explain less than half of the discrepancy, and the remainder lacks a known reason. From that table come the V and J calls and clone size; the DNA was used to work out D and trimming. The table for this sample lists tens of thousands of clones; around 70% of them were counted only once. The leading ten clones occupy 17% of the sample.

This specimen's treatment or condition label, interpreted: oral pan-JAK inhibitor, 5-10 mg twice daily. Peripheral blood and lesional scalp punch biopsies were obtained from patients with alopecia areata. PBMCs were separated by density centrifugation and stained for CD3, CD4 and CD8, after which CD4+ and CD8+ T cells were sorted on a FACSAria. The CDR3 sequence holds 14 residues, the cysteine and phenylalanine included. The DNA shown is the 42-base CDR3, in frame from base 1. In the germline V gene, CDR1 corresponds to SGHVS and CDR2 to FNYEAQ. The junction carries 9 bases between V and J, which are trimmed by 5 bases and 1 base respectively. This sample stems from a study of CD8+ T cells in alopecia areata listed by TCRdb under 2018. At the level of the whole study: The treated patients took part in an open-label pilot trial in which moderate-to-severe alopecia areata was treated with oral tofacitinib at 5 to 10 mg twice daily. TCRbeta CDR3 regions were amplified by immunoSEQ multiplex PCR using 35 Vbeta forward and 13 Jbeta reverse primers. To study T cell clonal expansion in alopecia areata, the researchers applied high-throughput TCRbeta sequencing to both the C3H/HeJ mouse model and human patients. Disease severity in treated patients was measured with the SALT score, which quantifies the percentage of affected scalp surface area. Clonality in the scalp was compared among normal scalp (n=4), patchy alopecia areata scalp (n=8), and alopecia totalis/universalis scalp (n=8). The RNA source kit depended on sample type: the PAXgene miRNA kit for fixed scalp, the miRNeasy kit for PBMCs, and the RNeasy kit for mouse skin. Human TCRbeta sequencing covered scalp tissue and sorted CD4+ and CD8+ peripheral blood T cells from patchy and totalis/universalis alopecia areata patients and healthy controls. Tofacitinib was given for 6 to 18 months, followed by 6 months of follow-up off drug to assess delayed response and recurrence. Biopsies were taken from tofacitinib-treated patients at baseline and again at 4 and 24 weeks into treatment, and several of those patients also had a later scalp biopsy.

Beyond this particular receptor, the publication reports: Many expanded lesional clones persisted in scalp and blood during tofacitinib treatment, which may partly explain relapse after stopping treatment. Tofacitinib significantly decreased scalp clonality and the number of expanded CD8+ clones among the top 100 scalp clones. Compared with mice, TCR sequences shared between patients were less clear, possibly partly because of HLA diversity across the patient population. Because the treated cohort was small and included a single nonresponder, larger studies are needed to assess links between baseline CD8+ expansion and response. Compared with normal scalp, lesional scalp, particularly in alopecia totalis/universalis, had higher clonality and more expanded CD8+ clones, which suggests antigenic drive. Unlike mouse skin, where gammadelta T cells dominate, normal human skin contains resident alphabeta T cells that get sequenced too, which complicates analysis of the scalp TCR repertoire.

The specimen comprised CD8+ T cells sorted from blood, sampled at approximately week 45, from a patient treated with tofacitinib. This sequence uses TRBV7-6 and TRBJ1-3; no D gene call is confident. This TCR derives from a human donor with alopecia areata. The CDR3 amino acid sequence is: CASSPQLSGNTIYF. The DNA sequence follows: TGTGCCAGCAGCCCACAGTTATCTGGAAACACCATATATTTT. Where the CDR3 stops, the reference TRBV7-6 and TRBJ1-3 genes take over; the full variable domain is GAGVSQSPRYKVTKRGQDVALRCDPISGHVSLYWYRQALGQGPEFLTYFNYEAQQDKSGLPNDRFSAERPEGSISTLTIQRTEQRDSAMYRCASSPQLSGNTIYFGEGSWLTVV.